This T cell receptor beta chain was found in a study of blood T cell repertoires in COVID-19. The V gene's germline CDR1 is SGHAT and CDR2 FQNNGV. This CDR3 spans 15 amino acids. Trimming removed 2 bases from V and 7 bases from J, with 14 bases in between. Only in-frame clones appear in the TCRdb table, and some are missing; sequencing was by immunoSEQ multiplex PCR. The sample gives 250,000 to 350,000 clones, about nine tenths of which show up once; approximately 2.1% is in the top ten. The origin of this receptor is a woman younger than 45 with COVID-19, enrolled during active disease. Sample: peripheral blood. The chain uses TRBV11-2 and TRBJ1-4; no definite D call. The CDR3 DNA follows: TGTGCCAGCAGCTTAACGGGGAGTTATTCTGAAAAACTGTTTTTT. Encoded protein: CASSLTGSYSEKLFF.